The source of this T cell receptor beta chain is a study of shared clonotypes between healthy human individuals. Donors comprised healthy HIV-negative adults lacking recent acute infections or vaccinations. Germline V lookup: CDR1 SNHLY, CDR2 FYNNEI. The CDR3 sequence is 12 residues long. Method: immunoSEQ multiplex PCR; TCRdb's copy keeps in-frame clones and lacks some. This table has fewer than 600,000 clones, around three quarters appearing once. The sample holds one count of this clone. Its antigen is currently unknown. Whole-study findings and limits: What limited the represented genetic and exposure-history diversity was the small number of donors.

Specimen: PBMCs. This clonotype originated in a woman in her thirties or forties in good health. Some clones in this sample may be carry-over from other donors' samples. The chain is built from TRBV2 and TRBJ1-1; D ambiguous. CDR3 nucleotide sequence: TGTGGATTCGGTCCAGGCAACACTGAAGCTTTCTTT. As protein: CGFGPGNTEAFF. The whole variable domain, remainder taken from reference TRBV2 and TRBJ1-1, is EPEVTQTPSHQVTQMGQEVILRCVPISNHLYFYWYRQILGQKVEFLVSFYNNEISEKSEIFDDQFSVERPDGSNFTLKIRSTKLEDSAMYFCGFGPGNTEAFFGQGTRLTVV.